The 24 T cell receptor beta chains below all came from one sample that was sequenced in a study of shared clonotypes between healthy human individuals. Data came from immunoSEQ multiplex PCR; TCRdb stores just in-frame clones and leaves some out. Of some 550,000 clones in the sample, less than 98% were seen once. Sequenced material: naive CD4+ T cells sorted from blood. The subset: CD45RA+ positively selected. Receptor source: a woman aged 25 to 39 in good health.

The chain recombines TRBV5-1 with TRBJ2-2; 7 bases agree with TRBD2. Germline-derived CDR1 and CDR2 are SGHRS and YFSETQ. With 2 bases clipped from V and 4 bases from J, the junction kept 5 bases outside the gene matches. This CDR3 spans 15 amino acids. CDR3 in amino acids: CASSFLREGTGELFF. Here the CDR3 DNA reads TGCGCCAGCAGCTTTTTGAGGGAGGGCACCGGGGAGCTGTTTTTT.

This chain connects TRBV15 to TRBJ1-5, with D possibly TRBD1 on 5 matching bases. Per germline, CDR1 LNHNV and CDR2 YYDKDF (reference sequence). The CDR3 is 12 amino acids. The V end was cut by 8 bases, the J end by 7 bases, with 12 bases between. CDR3 nucleotide sequence: TGTGCCACCGCGGTCAGGGACCAGCCCCAGCATTTT. This sequence encodes CATAVRDQPQHF.

The CDR3 sequence: CASSLMGANEQFF. The CDR3 DNA follows: TGTGCCAGCAGCTTAATGGGAGCAAACGAGCAGTTCTTC. V gene TRBV7-9 combines with J gene TRBJ2-1; D perhaps matches TRBD2 (5 bases). Trimming shortened V by 2 bases and J by 10 bases, and 12 bases separated the two germline ends. The CDR3 sequence is 13 residues long. Germline assignment: CDR1 SEHNR and CDR2 FQNEAQ (reference sequence).

J is TRBJ2-7 and V is TRBV4-1, with 11 bases aligning to TRBD2. The J segment lost 2 bases and the V segment lost 4 bases, leaving 4 bases of the junction unmatched. CDR1 is MGHRA, CDR2 YSYEKL, per germline. CDR3 size: 15 residues. CDR3 in DNA: TGCGCCAGCAGCCCACGACTAGCGGGGACCTACGAGCAGTACTTC. Its protein is CASSPRLAGTYEQYF.

The gene calls are TRBV6-6 and TRBJ2-7; D gene ambiguous. The CDR3 loop spans 11 amino acids. The V gene lost 10 bases and the J gene lost 0 bases, with 7 bases spanning the gap. Germline V gives CDR1 MNHNY, CDR2 SVGAGI (reference sequence). The CDR3 nucleotides read TGTGCCACCTCGAGCTCCTACGAGCAGTACTTC. It specifies CATSSSYEQYF.

The chain couples TRBV4-1 to TRBJ1-3; no clear D gene. The CDR3 runs 16 residues. V lost 3 bases and J lost 0, with 12 bases in between. Per the germline V gene, CDR1 is MGHRA and CDR2 is YSYEKL. CDR3 residues: CASSHADRHSGNTIYF. In DNA, the CDR3 is TGCGCCAGCAGCCATGCCGACCGCCACTCTGGAAACACCATATATTTT.

This sequence joins TRBV4-2 and TRBJ2-2; 13 nucleotides agree with TRBD2. The V gene's germline CDR1 is LGHNA and CDR2 YNFKEQ. This CDR3 contains 19 residues. Losses at the gene ends were 0 bases for V and 1 base for J; bases not matched to a gene: 5. The CDR3, as DNA: TGTGCCAGCAGCCAAGATACTACTAGCGGGAGGGGGAACACCGGGGAGCTGTTTTTT. Protein: CASSQDTTSGRGNTGELFF.

The rearrangement uses TRBV6-5 and TRBJ2-3, with TRBD2 matching 12 bases. The CDR3 contains 14 residues. Germline V lookup: CDR1 MNHEY, CDR2 SVGAGI. V lost 5 bases to trimming and J lost 5 bases; unmatched junction nucleotides: 2. CDR3 loop: CASSKLAGGDTQYF. As DNA, the CDR3 is TGTGCCAGCAGTAAACTAGCGGGAGGAGATACGCAGTATTTT.

In DNA, the CDR3 is TGTGCCAGCAGCCTACGGGGACACCTATACAATGAGCAGTTCTTC. The encoded protein is CASSLRGHLYNEQFF. The chain uses TRBV7-9 and TRBJ2-1; D may be TRBD1 (6 bases). Germline V lookup: CDR1 SEHNR, CDR2 FQNEAQ (reference sequence). V was shortened by 5 bases and J by 4 bases, with 15 bases between the two germline ends. The CDR3 spans 15 residues.

V is TRBV28 and J is TRBJ2-5; the match to TRBD1 covers 7 bases. Germline V CDR1 and CDR2: MDHEN, SYDVKM. The CDR3 contains 10 residues. This CDR3 reads CGQGRETQYF. The CDR3 DNA is TGTGGACAGGGTAGGGAGACCCAGTACTTC.

The gene calls are TRBV6-5 and TRBJ2-1; TRBD1 agrees at 8 bases. From germline, CDR1 is MNHEY and CDR2 SVGAGI. The V segment lost 5 bases and the J segment 5 bases; nucleotides outside the gene matches: 5. The CDR3 spans 14 residues. CDR3 bases: TGTGCCAGCAGTCAAGGACAGGGAGACAATGAGCAGTTCTTC. Its protein product is CASSQGQGDNEQFF.

V is TRBV30 and J is TRBJ1-2; D uncertain. V was shortened by 0 bases and J by 4 bases, with 3 bases between the two germline ends. The CDR3 loop spans 11 amino acids. Germline V gives CDR1 GTSNPN, CDR2 SVGIG (reference sequence). The CDR3 coding sequence is TGTGCCTGGAGTGTCCTCTATGGCTACACCTTC. Translated, it gives CAWSVLYGYTF.

This chain connects TRBV6-6 to TRBJ2-1; 8 bases match TRBD2. Germline V CDR1 and CDR2: MNHNY, SVGAGI (reference sequence). With V trimmed by 2 bases and J by 9 bases, 12 bases remained unmatched. The CDR3 consists of 16 residues. The CDR3: CASSYVVVAGSFEQFF. The CDR3 region has the DNA TGTGCCAGCAGTTACGTTGTAGTAGCGGGAAGTTTTGAGCAGTTCTTC.

V and J are TRBV2 and TRBJ2-3; TRBD1 agrees at 9 bases. The CDR3 has 14 amino acids. V lost 2 bases and J lost 4; bases outside the gene matches: 1. The V gene's germline CDR1 is SNHLY and CDR2 FYNNEI. The CDR3 coding sequence is TGTGCCAGCAGTGAAAGACAGGGGGCAGATACGCAGTATTTT. Its protein product is CASSERQGADTQYF.

The chain carries TRBV18 and TRBJ2-1; the D gene is possibly TRBD2 (6 bases). The V end was cut by 3 bases, the J end by 1 base, with 16 bases between. Germline values: CDR1 KGHSH, CDR2 LQKENI. There are 17 residues in the CDR3. CDR3 loop: CASSPGEVGRSYNEQFF. For the CDR3, the DNA is TGTGCCAGCTCACCGGGGGAGGTGGGACGGTCCTACAATGAGCAGTTCTTC.

This clone was counted between two and nine times. Other nucleotide sequences from this sample produce the same CDR3. V and J are TRBV6-1 and TRBJ2-7; D is ambiguous. The CDR3 length is 10 residues. CDR1 and CDR2 from the germline V gene are MNHNS and SASEGT. V lost 3 bases, J lost 4 bases, and 1 base lay in between. The CDR3 coding sequence is TGTGCCAGCAGTGAGTACGAGCAGTACTTC. Translation gives CASSEYEQYF.

In nucleotides, the CDR3 is TGCGCCAGCAGCTTACTGACGGGAACTGGGGCCAACGTCCTGACTTTC. Protein product: CASSLLTGTGANVLTF. The chain is built from TRBV5-1 and TRBJ2-6; D might be TRBD2 (5 bases). V was trimmed by 2 bases and J by 2 bases, leaving 11 bases between them. The CDR3 runs 16 residues. CDR1 is SGHRS and CDR2 is YFSETQ in the germline V gene.

This clone was counted once. The J gene is TRBJ1-4, the V gene TRBV28; 9 bases are shared with TRBD1. Germline V gives CDR1 MDHEN, CDR2 SYDVKM. V was pared by 5 bases and J by 5 bases, with 6 bases of the junction left unmatched. The CDR3 covers 15 residues. CDR3 DNA: TGTGCCAGCAGTGGCAACAGGGGGCAGAATGAAAAACTGTTTTTT. Its translation is CASSGNRGQNEKLFF.

The chain recombines TRBV11-2 with TRBJ2-5; possibly TRBD1 for D (5 bases). This CDR3 has 15 amino acids. CDR1 and CDR2 from the germline V gene are SGHAT and FQNNGV. Deletions cut 5 bases from V and 1 base from J, with 14 bases between. In DNA form, the CDR3 reads TGTGCCAGCAGCCCTCGACAGCAGGGCCAAGAGACCCAGTACTTC. It encodes CASSPRQQGQETQYF.

V is TRBV28 and J is TRBJ2-2; D unresolved. The CDR3 has 13 residues. Germline CDR1 and CDR2: MDHEN and SYDVKM. V was shortened by 7 bases and J by 0 bases, with 6 bases between the two germline ends. CDR3 amino acids: CASMSSNTGELFF. The CDR3 DNA follows: TGTGCCAGCATGAGCTCGAACACCGGGGAGCTGTTTTTT.

The chain combines TRBV5-4 with TRBJ2-3; 7 bases map to TRBD2. Germline V lookup: CDR1 SGHNT, CDR2 YYREEE (reference sequence). V lost 1 base to trimming and J lost 5 bases; unmatched junction nucleotides: 10. The CDR3 contains 16 residues. The CDR3 spells CASSLSAGVEVDTQYF. In DNA, the CDR3 is TGTGCCAGCAGCTTGTCCGCGGGAGTGGAGGTAGATACGCAGTATTTT.

This clone was detected only a few times. V is TRBV19 and J is TRBJ2-5, with TRBD1 matching over 7 bases. The CDR3 sequence is 13 residues long. The trim removed 6 bases at V and 2 bases at J, leaving 3 bases unmatched. Germline loops: CDR1 LNHDA, CDR2 SQIVND (reference sequence). CDR3 in amino acids: CASSRQGQETQYF. CDR3 nucleotide sequence: TGTGCCAGTAGCCGACAGGGACAAGAGACCCAGTACTTC.

The V gene is TRBV15, the J gene TRBJ2-3, with 8 bases aligning to TRBD1. The J segment lost 5 bases and the V segment lost 0 bases, leaving 13 bases of the junction unmatched. Germline CDR1 LNHNV, CDR2 YYDKDF (reference sequence). The CDR3 runs 18 residues. CDR3 loop: CATSRDLRGQLGRDTQYF. CDR3 nucleotides: TGTGCCACCAGCAGAGATCTCAGGGGGCAATTAGGGAGAGATACGCAGTATTTT. Using reference TRBV15 and TRBJ2-3 for the parts outside the CDR3, the full variable domain is DAMVIQNPRYQVTQFGKPVTLSCSQTLNHNVMYWYQQKSSQAPKLLFHYYDKDFNNEADTPDNFQSRRPNTSFCFLDIRSPGLGDTAMYLCATSRDLRGQLGRDTQYFGPGTRLTVL.

The chain couples TRBV5-1 to TRBJ2-7; 14 bases align to TRBD2. The germline V gene encodes CDR1 SGHRS and CDR2 YFSETQ. The J segment lost 4 bases and the V segment lost 4 bases, leaving 7 bases of the junction unmatched. The CDR3 covers 16 residues. CDR3 protein: CASSMGLAGVGYEQYF. Written as DNA, the CDR3 is TGCGCCAGCAGCATGGGACTAGCGGGAGTAGGGTACGAGCAGTACTTC. Filled out from reference TRBV5-1 and TRBJ2-7, the complete variable domain reads KAGVTQTPRYLIKTRGQQVTLSCSPISGHRSVSWYQQTPGQGLQFLFEYFSETQRNKGNFPGRFSGRQFSNSRSEMNVSTLELGDSALYLCASSMGLAGVGYEQYFGPGTRLTVT.